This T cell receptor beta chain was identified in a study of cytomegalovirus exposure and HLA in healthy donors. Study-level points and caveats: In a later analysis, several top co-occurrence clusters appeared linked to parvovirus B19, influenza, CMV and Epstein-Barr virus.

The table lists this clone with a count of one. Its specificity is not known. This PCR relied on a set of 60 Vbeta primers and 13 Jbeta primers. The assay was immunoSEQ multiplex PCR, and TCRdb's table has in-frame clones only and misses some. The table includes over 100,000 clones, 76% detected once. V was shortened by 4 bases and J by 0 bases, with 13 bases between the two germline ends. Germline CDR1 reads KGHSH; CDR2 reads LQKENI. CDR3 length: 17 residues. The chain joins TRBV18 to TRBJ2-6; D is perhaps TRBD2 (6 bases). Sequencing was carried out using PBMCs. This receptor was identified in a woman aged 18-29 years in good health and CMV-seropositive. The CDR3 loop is CASSQTGLSSGANVLTF. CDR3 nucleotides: TGTGCCAGCTCACAAACGGGACTCAGCTCTGGGGCCAACGTCCTGACTTTC.